This entry lists 24 T cell receptor beta chains sequenced from one sample in a study of early T cells in non-severe SARS-CoV-2 infection. TCRdb independently ran MiXCR on the 5' RACE reads; one entry per CDR3 protein. The table lists approximately 58,000 distinct CDR3 sequences, 6% to 7% of them singletons. The sequencing sample was made of whole blood. These receptors originate from an adult who was a healthcare worker with PCR-confirmed SARS-CoV-2 infection or an uninfected control (not recorded which).

The sample holds a few counts of this clonotype. This chain uses TRBV6-2 or TRBV6-3 with TRBJ2-2; the match to TRBD2 covers 13 bases. The V and J ends lost 2 bases and 5 bases, in that order; junction bases with no gene match: 8. Germline CDR1 reads MNHEY; CDR2 reads SVGEGT. The CDR3 consists of 18 residues. The CDR3 DNA sequence: TGTGCCAGCAGTTACCCCGGACTAGCGGGGGTGTGGACCGGGGAGCTGTTTTTT. Its translation: CASSYPGLAGVWTGELFF.

This clonotype appeared many times. This chain links TRBV4-1 with TRBJ2-7; 9 nucleotides agree with TRBD1. Germline V CDR1 and CDR2: MGHRA, YSYEKL. Losses at the gene ends were 3 bases for V and 2 bases for J; bases not matched to a gene: 5. This CDR3 is built from 15 residues. Written as DNA, the CDR3 is TGCGCCAGCAGCCACCCGGGACAGGGTACCTACGAGCAGTACTTC. Its translation: CASSHPGQGTYEQYF.

There are many counts of this clonotype. The J gene is TRBJ2-1, the V gene TRBV11-2; 10 nucleotides match TRBD1. The CDR3 is made up of 14 amino acids. Unmatched junction bases numbered 4, after V lost 5 bases and J lost 6 bases. Germline V CDR1 and CDR2: SGHAT, FQNNGV. CDR3 residues: CASSPDRGPNEQFF. CDR3 in DNA: TGTGCCAGCAGCCCCGACAGGGGGCCCAATGAGCAGTTCTTC.

This clonotype occurred a few times. The V and J genes are TRBV28 and TRBJ2-3, with D perhaps being TRBD1 or TRBD2 (6 bases each). V gave up 8 bases and J gave up 9 bases, with 9 bases separating them. Per the germline V gene, CDR1 is MDHEN and CDR2 is SYDVKM. CDR3 size: 10 residues. CDR3 nucleotides: TGTGCCAGCGGGGGGCCAACGCAGTATTTT. It codes for CASGGPTQYF.

This clonotype was counted many times. The J gene is TRBJ1-5, the V gene TRBV7-9; possible D gene TRBD1, 5 bases. Germline V gene sequence: CDR1 SEHNR, CDR2 FQNEAQ (reference sequence). Trimming stripped 0 bases from V and 6 bases from J, with 6 bases between. The length of the CDR3 is 13 residues. The CDR3 region is CASSLAQGQPQHF. CDR3 in DNA: TGTGCCAGCAGCTTAGCGCAGGGTCAGCCCCAGCATTTT. Combining the CDR3 with reference TRBV7-9 and TRBJ1-5 gives the whole variable domain DTGVSQNPRHKITKRGQNVTFRCDPISEHNRLYWYRQTLGQGPEFLTYFQNEAQLEKSRLLSDRFSAERPKGSFSTLEIQRTEQGDSAMYLCASSLAQGQPQHFGDGTRLSIL.

CDR3 nucleotide sequence: TGTGCCAGCAGTGTACCCATATCATACGAGCAGTACTTC. It is translated as CASSVPISYEQYF. This chain links TRBV28 with TRBJ2-7; D ambiguous. Germline V gene data show CDR1 as MDHEN and CDR2 as SYDVKM. V lost 5 bases, J lost 4 bases, and 12 bases lay in between. The CDR3 has 13 residues.

There are a few counts of this clonotype. The DNA for the CDR3 is TGTGCCACCAGTGACTCAGGGGTCGGGGCCAACGTCCTGACTTTC. Translating it yields CATSDSGVGANVLTF. The J gene is TRBJ2-6, the V gene TRBV24-1; possible D gene TRBD1, 6 bases. V lost 4 bases and J lost 4, with 10 bases in between. CDR1 and CDR2 from the germline V gene are KGHDR and SFDVKD. This CDR3 comprises 15 residues.

This clonotype has ten or more counts. The chain joins TRBV3-1 to TRBJ2-3; 8 nucleotides align to TRBD2. J was trimmed by 5 bases and V by 1 base; bases with no gene match: 8. Per the germline V gene, CDR1 is LGHDT and CDR2 is YNNKEL (reference sequence). The CDR3 length is 16 residues. The CDR3 loop reads CASSQAGGPGRDTQYF. In nucleotides, the CDR3 is TGTGCCAGCAGCCAAGCGGGGGGGCCGGGGAGAGATACGCAGTATTTT.

This clonotype has a handful of counts. The chain carries TRBV5-4 and TRBJ2-5; 10 nucleotides match TRBD2. Trimming cost V 5 bases and J 5 bases; bases outside gene matches: 9. This CDR3 has 15 amino acids. From germline, CDR1 is SGHNT and CDR2 YYREEE (reference sequence). The CDR3 coding sequence is TGTGCCAGCAGTACAGCGGGGGGGGTTGCGGAGACCCAGTACTTC. Residues: CASSTAGGVAETQYF.

This clonotype showed up many times. V gene TRBV20-1 combines with J gene TRBJ2-1; D remains ambiguous. Germline assignment: CDR1 DFQATT and CDR2 SNEGSKA (reference sequence). This CDR3 comprises 13 residues. V was cut by 0 bases and J by 5 bases, with 8 bases left in between. CDR3 region: CSAREDGDNEQFF. CDR3 sequence (DNA): TGCAGTGCTAGAGAGGACGGAGACAATGAGCAGTTCTTC.

Ten or more counts support this clonotype. V is TRBV25-1 and J is TRBJ2-7; 10 positions agree with TRBD1. CDR1 MGHDK and CDR2 SYGVNS come from the germline V gene. The CDR3 totals 16 residues. Trimming cost V 1 base and J 3 bases; bases outside gene matches: 6. The CDR3 is CASSEWRTGGIYEQYF. The CDR3 region has the DNA TGTGCCAGCAGTGAATGGCGGACAGGGGGTATCTACGAGCAGTACTTC.

This clonotype has at least ten counts. The J gene is TRBJ2-7, the V gene TRBV6-2 or TRBV6-3; 13 nucleotides match TRBD2. This CDR3 has 18 residues. After removal of 2 bases from V and 2 bases from J, the junction contained 9 bases not matched to a gene. Looked up from germline, CDR1 is MNHEY and CDR2 is SVGEGT. CDR3 coding DNA: TGTGCCAGCAGTTACCGGACTAGCGGGGGCCCGATTACCTACGAGCAGTACTTC. Residues: CASSYRTSGGPITYEQYF.

This clonotype has ten or more counts. The J gene is TRBJ1-3, the V gene TRBV7-2; D is perhaps TRBD1 (5 bases). Trimming pared 2 bases from V and 7 bases from J, leaving 24 bases between. The germline gives CDR1 SGHTA, CDR2 FQGNSA. The CDR3 has 18 residues. This chain's CDR3 is CASSLRVQGVGLANTIYF. CDR3 coding DNA: TGTGCCAGCAGCTTAAGGGTCCAGGGAGTGGGCCTAGCGAACACCATATATTTT.

The sample holds many counts of this clonotype. The V gene is TRBV14, the J gene TRBJ2-7; tentatively, D is TRBD1 (5 bases). The V gene's germline CDR1 is SGHDN and CDR2 FVKESK. The V gene lost 3 bases and the J gene lost 2 bases, with 11 bases spanning the gap. This CDR3 is built from 14 residues. CDR3 in DNA: TGTGCCAGCAGCCACCCCGTAGGGGCCTACGAGCAGTACTTC. As protein: CASSHPVGAYEQYF.

This clonotype was detected ten times or more. The DNA of the CDR3 is TGCGCCAGCAGCCCAGGGACAGGCGGAAGGAACACTGAAGCTTTCTTT. This gives the protein CASSPGTGGRNTEAFF. This chain links TRBV5-1 with TRBJ1-1; TRBD1 agrees at 8 bases. The CDR3 length is 16 residues. The trim removed 4 bases at V and 1 base at J, leaving 9 bases unmatched. Per the germline V gene, CDR1 is SGHRS and CDR2 is YFSETQ. Drawing the rest from reference TRBV5-1 and TRBJ1-1, the complete variable domain is KAGVTQTPRYLIKTRGQQVTLSCSPISGHRSVSWYQQTPGQGLQFLFEYFSETQRNKGNFPGRFSGRQFSNSRSEMNVSTLELGDSALYLCASSPGTGGRNTEAFFGQGTRLTVV.

This clonotype was found many times. This chain uses TRBV20-1 with TRBJ1-2, with D possibly being TRBD1 (5 bases). The CDR3 loop spans 11 amino acids. CDR1 and CDR2 (germline): DFQATT, SNEGSKA (reference sequence). Trimming shortened V by 3 bases and J by 8 bases, and 10 bases separated the two germline ends. Written as DNA, the CDR3 is TGCAGTGCTAGTCTGGGGGGAGGCTACACCTTC. Translating it yields CSASLGGGYTF.

This clonotype has at least ten counts. CDR3 region: CAISAGQSSYEQYF. The CDR3 region has the DNA TGTGCCATCAGTGCCGGACAGAGCTCCTACGAGCAGTACTTC. The chain carries TRBV10-3 and TRBJ2-7; tentatively, D is TRBD1 (6 bases). Germline values: CDR1 ENHRY, CDR2 SYGVKD. The V end was cut by 4 bases, the J end by 0 bases, with 10 bases between. The CDR3 has 14 residues.

In this sample, this clonotype turned up many times. The V and J genes are TRBV2 and TRBJ1-5; D call uncertain. Germline loops: CDR1 SNHLY, CDR2 FYNNEI. V was pared by 10 bases and J by 1 base, with 11 bases between. CDR3 length: 13 residues. CDR3 DNA sequence: TGTGCCATCTCGGGAGAGAGCAATCAGCCCCAGCATTTT. The encoded protein is CAISGESNQPQHF.

The V gene is TRBV7-9, the J gene TRBJ2-3; TRBD1 agrees at 12 bases. CDR3 length: 15 residues. The germline V gene encodes CDR1 SEHNR and CDR2 FQNEAQ (reference sequence). Trimming removed 3 bases from V and 6 bases from J; junction bases left unmatched: 4. CDR3 residues: CASSFGTGGPDTQYF. The CDR3 DNA follows: TGTGCCAGCAGCTTTGGGACAGGGGGCCCTGATACGCAGTATTTT.

This clonotype was counted ten times or more. The chain recombines TRBV20-1 with TRBJ2-7; the match to TRBD1 covers 9 bases. Germline V gives CDR1 DFQATT, CDR2 SNEGSKA (reference sequence). Losses at the gene ends were 4 bases for V and 4 bases for J; bases not matched to a gene: 8. The CDR3 consists of 14 residues. CDR3 sequence (DNA): TGCAGTGCTAACCGGGACAGGGCCTTATACGAGCAGTACTTC. This gives the protein CSANRDRALYEQYF.

This clonotype was observed at least ten times. The chain has TRBV12-3 or TRBV12-4 and TRBJ1-1; 8 bases map to TRBD1. There are 15 residues in the CDR3. J lost 2 bases, V lost 6 bases, and 8 bases had no gene match. The CDR3 coding sequence is TGTGCCAGCAGGTCAAACAGGGGGGTTAACACTGAAGCTTTCTTT. This encodes CASRSNRGVNTEAFF.

The genes are TRBV7-9 and TRBJ1-6, with D hard to call. The CDR3 consists of 14 residues. CDR1 and CDR2 (germline): SEHNR, FQNEAQ (reference sequence). V lost 4 bases and J 9 bases, leaving 13 bases between the germline ends. DNA for the CDR3: TGTGCCAGCAGCTCGTCAGCCGACGGTTCACCCCTCCACTTT. This encodes CASSSSADGSPLHF.

This clonotype has at least ten counts. This chain joins TRBV6-1 and TRBJ1-6; D unresolved. Per the germline V gene, CDR1 is MNHNS and CDR2 is SASEGT. The CDR3 length is 16 residues. V was trimmed by 0 bases and J by 6 bases, leaving 12 bases between them. This CDR3 is CASSEASGTFNSPLHF. In nucleotides, the CDR3 is TGTGCCAGCAGTGAAGCGTCAGGAACCTTTAATTCACCCCTCCACTTT.

This clonotype was counted many times. V usage is TRBV20-1 and J usage is TRBJ1-2; tentative D call: TRBD1 (6 bases). Germline V gene data show CDR1 as DFQATT and CDR2 as SNEGSKA (reference sequence). Trimming stripped 3 bases from V and 1 base from J, with 12 bases between. The CDR3 spans 14 residues. The CDR3 sequence: CSARGTGNNYGYTF. CDR3 bases: TGCAGTGCTAGGGGAACAGGGAATAACTATGGCTACACCTTC.